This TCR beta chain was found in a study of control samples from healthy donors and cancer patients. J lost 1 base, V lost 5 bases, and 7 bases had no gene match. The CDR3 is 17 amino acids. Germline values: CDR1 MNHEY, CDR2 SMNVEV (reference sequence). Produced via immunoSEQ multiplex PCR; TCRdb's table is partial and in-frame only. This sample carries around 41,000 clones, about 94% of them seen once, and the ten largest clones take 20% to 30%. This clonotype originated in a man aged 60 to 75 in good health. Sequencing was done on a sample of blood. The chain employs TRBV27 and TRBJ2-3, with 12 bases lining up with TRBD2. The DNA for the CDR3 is TGTGCCAGCAGTGACGGGACTAGCGGGTGGGGCACAGATACGCAGTATTTT. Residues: CASSDGTSGWGTDTQYF.